The rows below give T cell receptor beta chains drawn from one sample of a study of response to subunit inactivated influenza vaccine. One entry per CDR3 protein results from TCRdb running MiXCR on the RT-PCR reads. The sample records 550,000 to 800,000 distinct CDR3 sequences, roughly 13% being singletons. This specimen consisted of PBMCs from blood, obtained roughly 15 days before vaccination. The origin of the receptors is a man aged 50 to 59 who received an inactivated influenza vaccine. CDR3s include the opening cysteine and the closing phenylalanine or tryptophan. The order of the fields is clone size, D gene, V gene, J gene, CDR3 length, CDR3 protein, CDR3 DNA. A D gene is named only where the DNA matches it firmly. Clone sizes are given selectively: once, few, many, or a class where the clone is expanded.

NA,NA,TRBV21-1,TRBJ2-2,13,CASGQRNTGELFF,TGTGCCAGCGGGCAGAGGAACACCGGGGAGCTGTTTTTT
NA,TRBD1,TRBV7-2,TRBJ2-7,16,CASSPRRDRGDYEQYF,TGTGCCAGCAGCCCCCGGCGGGACAGGGGCGACTACGAGCAGTACTTC
NA,NA,TRBV29-1,TRBJ1-1,12,CSVRVMNTEAFF,TGCAGCGTTCGGGTGATGAACACTGAAGCTTTCTTT
few,NA,TRBV28,TRBJ2-5,14,CASSLTSPVETQYF,TGTGCCAGCAGTTTAACCAGCCCGGTAGAGACCCAGTACTTC
few,NA,TRBV7-9,TRBJ1-2,12,CAWTDSPYGYTF,TGTGCCTGGACAGACAGCCCTTATGGCTACACCTTC
many,TRBD2,TRBV27,TRBJ2-3,17,CASSLSRLAGGGNTQYF,TGTGCCAGCAGTTTATCGCGACTAGCGGGGGGAGGTAATACGCAGTATTTT
few,NA,TRBV27,TRBJ2-1,15,CASSLKGTSYNEQFF,TGTGCCAGCAGTTTGAAGGGGACTTCCTACAATGAGCAGTTCTTC
many,NA,TRBV6-5,TRBJ1-4,15,CASSYSPGFSEKLFF,TGTGCCAGCAGTTACTCGCCAGGTTTCAGTGAAAAACTGTTTTTT
NA,TRBD2,TRBV20-1,TRBJ2-1,20,CSARVFPGLAEPETHNEQFF,TGCAGTGCTAGAGTCTTCCCGGGACTAGCGGAGCCCGAGACCCACAATGAGCAGTTCTTC
few,TRBD2,TRBV12-3/TRBV12-4,TRBJ2-1,15,CASRTTSGGAYEQFF,TGTGCCAGCAGAACAACTAGCGGGGGGGCCTATGAGCAGTTCTTC
NA,NA,TRBV7-2,TRBJ2-3,13,CASSQSGLNTQYF,TGTGCCAGCAGCCAATCGGGACTTAATACGCAGTATTTT
few,TRBD2,TRBV20-1,TRBJ2-3,13,CGERGVGTDTQYF,TGCGGGGAGCGGGGCGTAGGCACAGATACGCAGTATTTT
few,NA,TRBV5-8,TRBJ2-4,16,CASSRKGQIAKNIQYF,TGTGCCAGCAGCCGAAAAGGACAGATAGCCAAAAACATTCAGTACTTC
NA,NA,TRBV29-1,TRBJ2-1,16,CSVRNGELASYNEQFF,TGCAGCGTTCGAAATGGGGAATTGGCCTCCTACAATGAGCAGTTCTTC
NA,TRBD1,TRBV30,TRBJ1-4,15,CAWSYRGPMVEKLFF,TGTGCCTGGAGTTACAGGGGCCCGATGGTTGAAAAACTGTTTTTT
NA,TRBD2,TRBV10-3,TRBJ2-3,17,CAIRGVPGTSGTDTQYF,TGTGCCATCAGGGGGGTACCCGGGACTAGCGGCACAGATACGCAGTATTTT
NA,NA,TRBV10-3,TRBJ2-1,15,CAISESQILTGEQFF,TGTGCCATCAGTGAGTCCCAAATCCTGACGGGTGAGCAGTTCTTC
many,NA,TRBV5-1,TRBJ2-4,14,CASSLAGDKNIQYF,TGCGCCAGCAGCTTGGCAGGGGACAAAAACATTCAGTACTTC
once,TRBD2,TRBV9,TRBJ2-2,15,CASSASGSLPGELFF,TGTGCCAGCAGCGCTAGCGGGAGTCTCCCCGGGGAGCTGTTTTTT
few,TRBD2,TRBV5-6,TRBJ2-3,16,CASSPKLAGGIDTQYF,TGTGCCAGCAGCCCCAAACTAGCGGGAGGAATAGATACGCAGTATTTT
NA,NA,TRBV15,TRBJ1-2,13,CATSRTDNYGYTF,TGTGCCACCAGCAGGACGGACAACTATGGCTACACCTTC
NA,TRBD2,TRBV4-3,TRBJ2-2,19,CASSQPASGLAGNTGELFF,TGCGCCAGCAGCCAACCCGCCTCGGGACTAGCGGGGAACACCGGGGAGCTGTTTTTT
NA,NA,TRBV28,TRBJ2-4,13,CATQGLAKNIQYF,TGTGCCACCCAGGGGTTAGCCAAAAACATTCAGTACTTC
NA,TRBD2,TRBV9,TRBJ2-5,15,CASSVWGGAQETQYF,TGTGCCAGCAGCGTATGGGGGGGTGCCCAAGAGACCCAGTACTTC
NA,NA,TRBV7-9,TRBJ1-4,15,CASSSLQKTNEKLFF,TGTGCCAGCAGCTCCCTACAGAAGACTAATGAAAAACTGTTTTTT
few,NA,TRBV20-1,TRBJ2-1,13,CSASGMVPNEQFF,TGCAGTGCTAGTGGTATGGTGCCCAATGAGCAGTTCTTC
NA,TRBD1,TRBV7-2,TRBJ2-7,12,CASSADRFEQYF,TGTGCCAGCAGCGCGGACAGGTTTGAGCAGTACTTC
NA,NA,TRBV3-1,TRBJ1-1,14,CASSQGGARTEAFF,TGTGCCAGCAGCCAAGGAGGGGCTCGGACTGAAGCTTTCTTT
many,NA,TRBV5-1,TRBJ1-5,15,CASSIDSFSNQPQHF,TGCGCCAGCAGCATCGACAGCTTTAGCAATCAGCCCCAGCATTTT
few,NA,TRBV3-1,TRBJ1-1,14,CASSQSGRNTEAFF,TGTGCCAGCAGCCAAAGTGGCAGAAACACTGAAGCTTTCTTT
NA,NA,TRBV5-1,TRBJ2-2,17,CASSLRWGDANTGELFF,TGCGCCAGCAGCTTAAGGTGGGGGGACGCGAACACCGGGGAGCTGTTTTTT
NA,NA,TRBV7-9,TRBJ2-3,15,CASSLHGRKTDTQYF,TGTGCCAGCAGCTTACATGGGAGGAAGACAGATACGCAGTATTTT
few,TRBD1,TRBV20-1,TRBJ2-5,14,CSAPGTGVQETQYF,TGCAGTGCTCCCGGGACAGGCGTCCAAGAGACCCAGTACTTC
NA,NA,TRBV7-2,TRBJ1-5,14,CASSLADINQPQHF,TGTGCCAGCAGCTTAGCGGACATCAATCAGCCCCAGCATTTT
NA,TRBD1,TRBV4-2,TRBJ2-3,16,CASSQGTGTLPDTQYF,TGTGCCAGCAGCCAAGGGACAGGGACTCTGCCAGATACGCAGTATTTT
few,TRBD1,TRBV20-1,TRBJ1-5,18,CSARVGTGPLYSNQPQHF,TGCAGTGCTAGAGTTGGGACAGGTCCTCTTTATAGCAATCAGCCCCAGCATTTT
NA,TRBD2,TRBV7-4,TRBJ2-2,19,CASSFIGLSSGRGAGELFF,TGTGCCAGCAGCTTTATTGGGCTGAGCAGCGGGAGAGGCGCCGGGGAGCTGTTTTTT
NA,NA,TRBV21-1,TRBJ2-5,16,CASSRSRGQTQETQYF,TGTGCCAGCAGCCGATCGAGGGGACAGACTCAAGAGACCCAGTACTTC
NA,TRBD2,TRBV7-8,TRBJ2-3,16,CASSTSGGATTDTQYF,TGTGCCAGCAGCACTAGCGGGGGGGCTACAACAGATACGCAGTATTTT
few,NA,TRBV24-1,TRBJ2-5,13,CATSDRGAETQYF,TGTGCCACCAGTGATAGGGGCGCGGAGACCCAGTACTTC
NA,NA,TRBV7-2,TRBJ2-7,13,CASSQVRSYEQYF,TGTGCCAGCAGTCAAGTTAGGTCCTACGAGCAGTACTTC
NA,NA,TRBV7-8,TRBJ2-3,16,CASSPLGTGVADTQYF,TGTGCCAGCAGCCCCCTAGGCACGGGAGTGGCAGATACGCAGTATTTT